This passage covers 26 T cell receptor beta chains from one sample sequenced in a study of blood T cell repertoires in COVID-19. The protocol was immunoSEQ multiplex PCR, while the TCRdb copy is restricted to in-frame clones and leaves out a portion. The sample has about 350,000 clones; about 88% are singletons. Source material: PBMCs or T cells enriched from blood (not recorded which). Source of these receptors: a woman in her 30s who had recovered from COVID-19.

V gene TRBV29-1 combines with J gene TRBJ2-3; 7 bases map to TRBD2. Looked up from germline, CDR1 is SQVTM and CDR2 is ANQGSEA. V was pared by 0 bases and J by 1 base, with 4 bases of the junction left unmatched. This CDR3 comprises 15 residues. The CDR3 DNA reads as TGCAGCGTTGAAGAACGGGGGAGGGGCACAGATACGCAGTATTTT. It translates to CSVEERGRGTDTQYF.

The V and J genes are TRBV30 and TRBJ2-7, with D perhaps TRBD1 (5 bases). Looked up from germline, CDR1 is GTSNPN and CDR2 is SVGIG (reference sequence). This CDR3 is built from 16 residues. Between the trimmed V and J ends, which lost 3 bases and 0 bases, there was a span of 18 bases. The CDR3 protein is CAWSPIGLGDSYEQYF. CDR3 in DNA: TGTGCCTGGAGCCCCATCGGATTAGGGGACTCCTACGAGCAGTACTTC.

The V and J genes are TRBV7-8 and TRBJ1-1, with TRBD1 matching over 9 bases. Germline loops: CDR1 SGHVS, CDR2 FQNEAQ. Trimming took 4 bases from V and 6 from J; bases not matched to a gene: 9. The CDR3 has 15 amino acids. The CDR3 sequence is CASSSPGQGISEAFF. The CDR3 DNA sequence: TGTGCCAGCAGCTCTCCGGGACAGGGCATCTCTGAAGCTTTCTTT.

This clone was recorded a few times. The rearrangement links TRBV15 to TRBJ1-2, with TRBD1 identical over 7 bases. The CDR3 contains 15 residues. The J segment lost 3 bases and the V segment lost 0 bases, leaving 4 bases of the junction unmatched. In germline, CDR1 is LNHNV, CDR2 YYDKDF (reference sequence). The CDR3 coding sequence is TGTGCCACCAGCAGAGAAGGGCAGGGGGACTATGGCTACACCTTC. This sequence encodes CATSREGQGDYGYTF.

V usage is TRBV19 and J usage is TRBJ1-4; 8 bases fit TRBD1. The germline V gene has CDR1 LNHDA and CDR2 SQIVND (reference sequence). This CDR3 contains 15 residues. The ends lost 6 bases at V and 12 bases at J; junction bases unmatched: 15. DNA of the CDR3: TGTGCCAGTAGCGGGTCCGAGACAGGGGCCGCGGAACTGTTTTTT. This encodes CASSGSETGAAELFF. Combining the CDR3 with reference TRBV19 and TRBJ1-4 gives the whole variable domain DGGITQSPKYLFRKEGQNVTLSCEQNLNHDAMYWYRQDPGQGLRLIYYSQIVNDFQKGDIAEGYSVSREKKESFPLTVTSAQKNPTAFYLCASSGSETGAAELFFGSGTQLSVL.

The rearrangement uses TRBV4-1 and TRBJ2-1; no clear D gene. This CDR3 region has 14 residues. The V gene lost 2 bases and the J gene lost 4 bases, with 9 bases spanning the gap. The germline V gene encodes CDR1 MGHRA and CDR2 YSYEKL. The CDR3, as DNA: TGCGCCAGCAGCCAACTATCTCCGTACAATGAGCAGTTCTTC. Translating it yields CASSQLSPYNEQFF.

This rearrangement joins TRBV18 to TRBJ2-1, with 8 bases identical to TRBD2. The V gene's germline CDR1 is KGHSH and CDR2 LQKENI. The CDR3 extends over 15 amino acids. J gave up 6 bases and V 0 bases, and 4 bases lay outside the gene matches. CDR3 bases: TGTGCCAGCTCACCACCTGCGGGGGGACGCAATGAGCAGTTCTTC. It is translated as CASSPPAGGRNEQFF.

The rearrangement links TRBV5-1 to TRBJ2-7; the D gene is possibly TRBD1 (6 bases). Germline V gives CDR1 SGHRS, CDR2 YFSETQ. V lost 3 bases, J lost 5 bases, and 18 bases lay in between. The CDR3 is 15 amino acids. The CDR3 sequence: CASSSDKTGRNEQYF. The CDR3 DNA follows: TGCGCCAGCAGCTCGGACAAGACAGGTAGGAACGAGCAGTACTTC. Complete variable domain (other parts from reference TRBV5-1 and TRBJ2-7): KAGVTQTPRYLIKTRGQQVTLSCSPISGHRSVSWYQQTPGQGLQFLFEYFSETQRNKGNFPGRFSGRQFSNSRSEMNVSTLELGDSALYLCASSSDKTGRNEQYFGPGTRLTVT.

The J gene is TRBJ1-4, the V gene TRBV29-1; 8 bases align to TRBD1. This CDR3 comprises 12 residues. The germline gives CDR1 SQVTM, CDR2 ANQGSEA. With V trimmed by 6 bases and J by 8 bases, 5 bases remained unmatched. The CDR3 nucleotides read TGCAGCGTCCAGGGGGCGCGGGAAAAACTGTTTTTT. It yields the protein CSVQGAREKLFF.

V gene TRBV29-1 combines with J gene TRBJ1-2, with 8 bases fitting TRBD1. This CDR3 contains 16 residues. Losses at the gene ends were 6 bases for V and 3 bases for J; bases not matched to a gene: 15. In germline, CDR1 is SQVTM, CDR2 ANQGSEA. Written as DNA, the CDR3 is TGCAGCGTCCTAACAGGGGGGGTCGTATCTTACTATGGCTACACCTTC. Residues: CSVLTGGVVSYYGYTF.

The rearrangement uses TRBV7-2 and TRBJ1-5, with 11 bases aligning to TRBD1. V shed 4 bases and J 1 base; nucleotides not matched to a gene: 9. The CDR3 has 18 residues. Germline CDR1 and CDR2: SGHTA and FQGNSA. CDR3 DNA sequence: TGTGCCAGCAGCTCCTGGACAGGGGGCCGAGGGAGCAATCAGCCCCAGCATTTT. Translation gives CASSSWTGGRGSNQPQHF.

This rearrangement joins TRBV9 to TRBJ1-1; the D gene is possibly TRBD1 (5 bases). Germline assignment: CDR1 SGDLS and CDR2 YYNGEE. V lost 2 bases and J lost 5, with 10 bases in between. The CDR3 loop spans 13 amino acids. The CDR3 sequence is CASSVGQGTEAFF. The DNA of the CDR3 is TGTGCCAGCAGCGTGGGGCAGGGTACTGAAGCTTTCTTT.

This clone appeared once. The CDR3 DNA is TGTGCCAGCAGCCACCAGTATGGCTACACCTTC. Amino acid sequence: CASSHQYGYTF. The chain uses TRBV3-1 (or the pseudogene TRBV3-2) and TRBJ1-2; D is ambiguous. CDR3 length: 11 amino acids. Trimming took off 3 bases at V and 5 bases at J, with 4 bases between the two ends. CDR1 and CDR2 (germline): LGHDT, YNNKEL (reference sequence).

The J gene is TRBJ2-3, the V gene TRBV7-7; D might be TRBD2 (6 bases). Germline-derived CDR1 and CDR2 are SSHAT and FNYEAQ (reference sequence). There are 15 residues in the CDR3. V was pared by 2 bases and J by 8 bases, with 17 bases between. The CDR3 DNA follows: TGTGCCAGCAGCTTATCCCCGGGGGAGGCTGGTACGCAGTATTTT. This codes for CASSLSPGEAGTQYF.

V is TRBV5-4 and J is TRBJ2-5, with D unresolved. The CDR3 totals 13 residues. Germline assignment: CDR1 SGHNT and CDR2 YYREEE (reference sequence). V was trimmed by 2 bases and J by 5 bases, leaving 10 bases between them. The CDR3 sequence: CASSFTEQETQYF. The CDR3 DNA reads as TGTGCCAGCAGCTTCACGGAGCAGGAGACCCAGTACTTC.

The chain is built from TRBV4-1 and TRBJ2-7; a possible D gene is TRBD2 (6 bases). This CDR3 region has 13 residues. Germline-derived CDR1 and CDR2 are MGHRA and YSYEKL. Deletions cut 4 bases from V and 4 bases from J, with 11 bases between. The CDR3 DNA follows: TGCGCCAGCAGCCCGGGGGTACTTTACGAGCAGTACTTC. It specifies CASSPGVLYEQYF.

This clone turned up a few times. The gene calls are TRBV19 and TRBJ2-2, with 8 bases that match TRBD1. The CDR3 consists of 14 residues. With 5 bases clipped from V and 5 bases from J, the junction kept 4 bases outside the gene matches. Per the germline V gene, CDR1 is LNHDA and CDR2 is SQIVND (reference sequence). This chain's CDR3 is CASSPGQATGELFF. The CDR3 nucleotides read TGTGCCAGTAGTCCGGGACAGGCGACCGGGGAGCTGTTTTTT.

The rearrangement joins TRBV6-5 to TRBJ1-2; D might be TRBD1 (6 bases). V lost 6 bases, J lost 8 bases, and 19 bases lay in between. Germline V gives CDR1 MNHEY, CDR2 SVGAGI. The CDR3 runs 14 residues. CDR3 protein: CASSRGTTFQGYTF. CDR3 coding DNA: TGTGCCAGCAGCCGAGGGACAACCTTCCAGGGCTACACCTTC.

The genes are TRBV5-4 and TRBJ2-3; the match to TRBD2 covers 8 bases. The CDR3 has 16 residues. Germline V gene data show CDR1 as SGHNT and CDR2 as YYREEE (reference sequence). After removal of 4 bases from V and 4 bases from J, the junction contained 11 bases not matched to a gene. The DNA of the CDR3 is TGTGCCAGCAGCCTCCGGGAGCGGGGGCCCGCAGATACGCAGTATTTT. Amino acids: CASSLRERGPADTQYF.

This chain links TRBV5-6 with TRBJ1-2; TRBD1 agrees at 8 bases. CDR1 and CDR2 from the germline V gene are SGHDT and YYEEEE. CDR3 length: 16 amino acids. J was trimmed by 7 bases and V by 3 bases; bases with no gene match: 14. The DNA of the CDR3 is TGTGCCAGCAGCTACCGGAGCTCGACAGGGGTTTCTGGCTACACCTTC. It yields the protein CASSYRSSTGVSGYTF.

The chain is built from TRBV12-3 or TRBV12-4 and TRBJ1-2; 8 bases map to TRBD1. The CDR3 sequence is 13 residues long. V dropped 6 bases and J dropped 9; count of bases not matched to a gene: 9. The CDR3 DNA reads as TGTGCCAGCAGGAACTTAGACAGGGGCAGCTACACCTTC. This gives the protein CASRNLDRGSYTF.

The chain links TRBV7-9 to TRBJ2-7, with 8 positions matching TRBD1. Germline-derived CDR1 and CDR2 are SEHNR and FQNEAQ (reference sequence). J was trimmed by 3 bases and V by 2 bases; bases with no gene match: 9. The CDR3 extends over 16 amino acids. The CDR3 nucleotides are TGTGCCAGCAGCTTATGGGACGGGACAGGAAACTACGAGCAGTACTTC. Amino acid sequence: CASSLWDGTGNYEQYF.

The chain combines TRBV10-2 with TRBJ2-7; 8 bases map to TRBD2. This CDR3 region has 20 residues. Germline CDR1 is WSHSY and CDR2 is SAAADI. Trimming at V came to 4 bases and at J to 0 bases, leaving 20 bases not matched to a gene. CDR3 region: CASSGPRSTGGGSSSYEQYF. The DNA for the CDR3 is TGCGCCAGCAGTGGTCCTCGTTCGACGGGCGGGGGGTCCAGCTCCTACGAGCAGTACTTC.

This chain's CDR3 is CASSYGGDEKLFF. The CDR3 DNA is TGTGCCAGCAGCTACGGAGGCGACGAAAAACTGTTTTTT. The chain joins TRBV7-9 to TRBJ1-4; D remains unclear. Trimming shortened V by 4 bases and J by 8 bases, and 11 bases separated the two germline ends. Germline V gene sequence: CDR1 SEHNR, CDR2 FQNEAQ (reference sequence). CDR3 length equals 13 residues.

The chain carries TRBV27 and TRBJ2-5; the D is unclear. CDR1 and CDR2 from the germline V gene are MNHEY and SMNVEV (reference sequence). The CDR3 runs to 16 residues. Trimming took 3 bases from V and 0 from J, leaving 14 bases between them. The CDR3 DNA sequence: TGTGCCAGCAGTTTCTTGGGCCAGACGTACCAAGAGACCCAGTACTTC. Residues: CASSFLGQTYQETQYF.

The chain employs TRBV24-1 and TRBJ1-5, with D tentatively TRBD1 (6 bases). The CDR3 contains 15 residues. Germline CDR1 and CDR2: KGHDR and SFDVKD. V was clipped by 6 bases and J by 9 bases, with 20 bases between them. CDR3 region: CATSTGTLVGGPQHF. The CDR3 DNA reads TGTGCCACCAGTACCGGGACACTGGTTGGGGGGCCCCAGCATTTT.